This T cell receptor beta chain stems from a study of OX40 agonist ivuxolimab in advanced cancers. In the study overall: Patients assigned to dose escalation were diagnosed with hepatocellular carcinoma, melanoma, renal cell or head and neck cancer. Partial responses, seen in three patients, involved one hepatocellular carcinoma and two cutaneous melanomas. Earlier treatment with anti-PD-1, anti-PD-L1 or anti-CTLA-4 was permitted, and about 40% had received some.

The data were produced by immunoSEQ multiplex PCR, yet TCRdb's version contains in-frame clones alone and is incomplete. The data hold around 81,000 clones, with over 75% observed a single time. Sequenced here: CD4+ or CD8+ T cells sorted from blood, sampled in a trial of the OX40 agonist ivuxolimab. The source of this sequence is an adult with an advanced solid tumor such as melanoma, head and neck, liver or kidney cancer.

The CDR3 DNA follows: TGTGCCAGCAGCTTAGCCCCTCCGGGACTAGCGGGGCCTCAAAATGAGCAGTTCTTC. Translation: CASSLAPPGLAGPQNEQFF. The J gene is TRBJ2-1, the V gene TRBV7-2; TRBD2 matches 13 bases. CDR1 and CDR2 from the germline V gene are SGHTA and FQGNSA. CDR3 length equals 19 residues. V was pared by 0 bases and J by 7 bases, with 12 bases of the junction left unmatched.